Reported below is one T cell receptor (beta chain). As to time point: after trial treatment. Treatment meaning: LDRT plus nivolumab, ipilimumab, low-dose cyclophosphamide and aspirin (RACIN trial). Those who qualified had advanced solid tumors (lacking tumor-infiltrating lymphocytes). The data are from a study of low-dose radiotherapy and immunotherapy resistance in tumors. About the research overall: Every 2 weeks, cohort 1 got 0.5 Gy, reaching 6.5 Gy to the planning target volume. It was every two weeks, one day before radiation and immunotherapy, that intravenous cyclophosphamide 200 mg/m2 was given. Patients took oral aspirin 300 mg daily for four cycles from cycle 1 day 1.

Amplification of TCRs used a constant-region primer and V-primer adapter for around 18 PCR cycles. TCRdb reanalysed the reads using MiXCR and keeps one entry per CDR3 protein. The sample has 40,000 to 65,000 distinct CDR3 sequences; around 34% are singletons. Material: PBMCs, obtained after low-dose radiotherapy plus immunotherapy. The TCR was taken from a male donor with rectosigmoid adenocarcinoma.

The CDR3 coding sequence is TGTGCCAGCACCGGACAGGGCGCTGAGCAGTTCTTC. It yields the protein CASTGQGAEQFF. This sequence joins TRBV11-2 and TRBJ2-1; 8 nucleotides line up with TRBD1. The CDR3 totals 12 residues. V shed 7 bases and J 9 bases; nucleotides not matched to a gene: 5. Germline lookup yields CDR1 SGHAT and CDR2 FQNNGV.